The clone carrying this T cell receptor (beta chain) was counted between two and nine times. This entry comes from a study of early T cells in non-severe SARS-CoV-2 infection. Individual cDNA molecules were tagged with unique molecular identifiers. TCRdb reprocessed the 5' RACE reads with MiXCR, giving one entry per CDR3 protein. Of about 50,000 distinct CDR3 sequences in the sample, around 9.6% were seen once. This CDR3 is 11 amino acids long. The germline V gene encodes CDR1 MNHNY and CDR2 SVGAGI (reference sequence). Deletions cut 5 bases from V and 11 bases from J, with 12 bases between. This chain joins TRBV6-6 and TRBJ1-1; D uncertain. The sequencing here drew on whole blood, taken at baseline. The sequence was collected from an adult who was a healthcare worker with PCR-confirmed SARS-CoV-2 infection or an uninfected control (not recorded which). CDR3 loop: CASSNTDVAFF. DNA for the CDR3: TGTGCCAGCAGTAACACGGACGTCGCTTTCTTT.